The rows below give T cell receptor beta chains drawn from one sample of a study of cytomegalovirus exposure and HLA in healthy donors. Here immunoSEQ multiplex PCR was the method, and the copy in TCRdb shows in-frame clones only, minus some. The sample records 40,000 or so clones, roughly 77% being singletons. Sequenced sample: PBMCs. The source of these receptors is a man aged 30 to 39 in good health and CMV-seronegative. CDR3s include the opening cysteine and the closing phenylalanine or tryptophan. The D gene is left open where the match is weak. Clone sizes are given selectively: once, few, many, or a class where the clone is expanded.

d_call,j_call,clone_size,v_call,cdr3_aa,cdr3_nt
NA,TRBJ2-5,NA,TRBV7-2,CASSGGGSQETQYF,TGTGCCAGCAGCGGGGGAGGTAGCCAAGAGACCCAGTACTTC
NA,TRBJ1-1,few,TRBV6-5,CASTPRAGTNTEAFF,TGTGCCAGCACCCCCAGAGCGGGGACGAACACTGAAGCTTTCTTT
NA,TRBJ1-1,few,TRBV14,CASSQGGLYDTEAFF,TGTGCCAGCAGCCAGGGGGGTCTGTACGACACTGAAGCTTTCTTT
NA,TRBJ2-6,NA,TRBV4-2,CASSQVEAITNRGANVLTF,TGTGCCAGCAGCCAAGTTGAGGCCATCACGAACCGGGGGGCCAACGTCCTGACTTTC
NA,TRBJ1-2,NA,TRBV4-2,CASSQTSTSNYGYTF,TGTGCCAGCAGCCAAACATCCACCAGTAACTATGGCTACACCTTC
NA,TRBJ2-5,once,TRBV29-1,CSVAGSVGETQYF,TGCAGCGTTGCCGGGAGCGTTGGGGAGACCCAGTACTTC
TRBD1,TRBJ1-2,NA,TRBV2,CASRKDRGRNYGYTF,TGTGCCAGCAGAAAGGACAGGGGGCGTAACTATGGCTACACCTTC
NA,TRBJ1-5,once,TRBV28,CASSLVYSNQPQHF,TGTGCCAGCAGCTTAGTCTATAGCAATCAGCCCCAGCATTTT
NA,TRBJ2-7,few,TRBV6-4,CASSDFERKYEQYF,TGTGCCAGCAGTGACTTTGAGCGGAAATACGAGCAGTACTTC
TRBD1,TRBJ2-3,NA,TRBV11-2,CASSLDFSGGDTQYF,TGTGCCAGCAGCTTAGATTTTTCAGGGGGAGATACGCAGTATTTT
TRBD2,TRBJ2-1,NA,TRBV5-4,CASSLMGLAGMGSYNEQFF,TGTGCCAGCAGCTTGATGGGACTAGCGGGAATGGGGTCCTACAATGAGCAGTTCTTC
TRBD2,TRBJ2-7,NA,TRBV6-1,CASSEVGTSGPEQYF,TGTGCCAGCAGTGAGGTGGGGACTAGCGGTCCCGAGCAGTACTTC
NA,TRBJ1-2,NA,TRBV11-2,CASSLSGSGGALHGYTF,TGTGCCAGCAGCTTATCTGGCTCGGGGGGCGCTTTACATGGCTACACCTTC
NA,TRBJ2-3,few,TRBV6-4,CASSDGAGNTDTQYF,TGTGCCAGCAGTGACGGGGCGGGGAACACAGATACGCAGTATTTT
NA,TRBJ2-3,NA,TRBV29-1,CSDASADTQYF,TGCAGCGACGCCTCAGCAGATACGCAGTATTTT
TRBD2,TRBJ2-1,NA,TRBV13,CASSLGLLAGGKTNEQFF,TGTGCCAGCAGCTTAGGGTTACTAGCGGGAGGGAAGACGAATGAGCAGTTCTTC
TRBD2,TRBJ2-2,NA,TRBV10-3,CAISSSGRDTGELFF,TGTGCCATCAGCTCAAGCGGGAGAGACACCGGGGAGCTGTTTTTT
NA,TRBJ1-4,NA,TRBV6-1,CATQDFIEKLFF,TGTGCCACCCAGGACTTTATCGAAAAACTGTTTTTT
TRBD1,TRBJ2-3,NA,TRBV19,CASSSPGTGYGDTQYF,TGTGCCAGTAGTAGCCCCGGGACAGGGTACGGAGATACGCAGTATTTT
NA,TRBJ2-7,NA,TRBV6-5,CASSGNTYEQYF,TGTGCCAGCAGTGGTAACACCTACGAGCAGTACTTC
TRBD1,TRBJ1-2,NA,TRBV13,CASSLGRTGAYGYTF,TGTGCCAGCAGCTTAGGGCGGACAGGGGCCTATGGCTACACCTTC
NA,TRBJ1-3,NA,TRBV29-1,CSGLVGLLENTIYF,TGCAGCGGACTCGTCGGTCTCTTGGAAAACACCATATATTTT
NA,TRBJ2-1,NA,TRBV7-2,CASSLAGDLNEQFF,TGTGCCAGCAGCTTAGCGGGCGATCTGAATGAGCAGTTCTTC
NA,TRBJ1-3,NA,TRBV28,CASNQGGDTIYF,TGTGCCAGCAACCAAGGGGGAGACACCATATATTTT
NA,TRBJ2-2,NA,TRBV6-5,CASSWESGGELFF,TGTGCCAGCAGTTGGGAGTCCGGCGGGGAGCTGTTTTTT
NA,TRBJ1-5,NA,TRBV27,CASQGVGQPQHF,TGTGCCAGCCAAGGGGTAGGGCAGCCCCAGCATTTT
NA,TRBJ2-7,once,TRBV4-3,CASSQEGAPSSYEQYF,TGCGCCAGCAGCCAAGAGGGAGCGCCGAGCTCCTACGAGCAGTACTTC
TRBD1,TRBJ1-1,NA,TRBV27,CASSLSILGGNTEAFF,TGTGCCAGCAGTTTATCGATATTAGGGGGCAACACTGAAGCTTTCTTT
TRBD2,TRBJ2-7,NA,TRBV7-2,CASSLDLAGGREQYF,TGTGCCAGCAGCTTAGACCTAGCGGGAGGGAGAGAGCAGTACTTC